The clone carrying this T cell receptor beta chain was recorded many times. RNA transcripts were the source from which TCR beta CDR3 regions were amplified. An initial RT-PCR round employing HTBI primers preceded a second-round multiplex PCR. From the multiplex PCR reads, TCRdb called clonotypes with MiXCR, one entry per CDR3 protein. The table includes about 620,000 distinct CDR3 sequences, 22% detected once. Germline V gene sequence: CDR1 MDHEN, CDR2 SYDVKM. V was pared by 2 bases and J by 6 bases, with 6 bases of the junction left unmatched. The CDR3 totals 16 residues. This specimen belongs to a study of Graves' ophthalmopathy and Graves' hyperthyroidism.

This chain uses TRBV28 with TRBJ2-2; TRBD2 agrees at 10 bases. The sample was peripheral blood. The clonotype originates from a woman under 30 with stable Graves' hyperthyroidism. Some clones in this sample may be carry-over from other donors' samples. CDR3 sequence reads: CASSLRRTSGAGELFF. The CDR3, as DNA: TGTGCCAGCAGTTTACGGAGGACTAGCGGTGCCGGGGAGCTGTTTTTT.